One and the same sample provided the 11 T cell receptor beta chains below, sequenced in a study of Graves' ophthalmopathy and Graves' hyperthyroidism. Investigators amplified TCR beta CDR3 regions from RNA transcripts. The authors performed first-round RT-PCR with HTBI primers and then a second-round multiplex PCR. TCRdb reprocessed the multiplex PCR reads via MiXCR and lists one record per CDR3 protein. This sample carries about 640,000 distinct CDR3 sequences, about two fifths of them seen once, and the ten largest clones take around 3.3%. The sequenced material came from peripheral blood. Every receptor here comes from an adult man with Graves' ophthalmopathy.

Comment on this clonotype: The junction differs from germline at one of its ends, possibly a read error. This rearrangement joins TRBV2 to TRBJ2-5; no definite D call. This CDR3 contains 9 residues. The germline gives CDR1 SNHLY, CDR2 FYNNEI. This CDR3 reads CAGSETQYF. CDR3 coding DNA: TGTGCCGGCAGTGAGACACAGTACTTC.

This clonotype has at least ten counts. V is TRBV7-9 and J is TRBJ1-4; D unresolved. The CDR3 is 13 residues long. Germline V gives CDR1 SEHNR, CDR2 FQNEAQ (reference sequence). Trimming removed 6 bases from V and 8 bases from J, with 13 bases in between. CDR3: CASSLPGAEKLFF. CDR3 bases: TGTGCCAGCAGTCTCCCGGGAGCCGAAAAACTGTTTTTT.

V gene TRBV6-2 or TRBV6-3 combines with J gene TRBJ1-4; 7 bases are shared with TRBD1. The CDR3 runs to 15 residues. Germline CDR1 MNHEY, CDR2 SVGEGT. With 5 bases clipped from V and 0 bases from J, the junction kept 3 bases outside the gene matches. CDR3 sequence: CASSEGASTNEKLFF. The CDR3 nucleotides are TGTGCCAGCAGTGAGGGGGCGTCAACTAATGAAAAACTGTTTTTT.

In regard to this clonotype: This sequence may be a read error, since a much larger clone differs from it by one base. The V call is TRBV19, the J call TRBJ2-7; D not certain. V lost 4 bases and J 4 bases, leaving 8 bases between the germline ends. Germline V lookup: CDR1 LNHDA, CDR2 SQIVND (reference sequence). This CDR3 is 12 amino acids long. The CDR3 loop reads CASSTNGYEQYF. CDR3 nucleotide sequence: TGTGCCAGTAGTACGAACGGATACGAGCAGTACTTC.

In its sample, this clonotype was seen many times. V gene TRBV7-9 combines with J gene TRBJ2-2, with a possible D match to TRBD1 (6 bases). The CDR3 has 13 residues. The V gene lost 6 bases and the J gene lost 4 bases, with 9 bases spanning the gap. Germline loops: CDR1 SEHNR, CDR2 FQNEAQ (reference sequence). DNA of the CDR3: TGTGCCAGCAGTCGGACAGCCACCGGGGAGCTGTTTTTT. Protein: CASSRTATGELFF.

The table lists this clonotype with many counts. J is TRBJ1-5 and V is TRBV10-2; 9 positions agree with TRBD1. Germline CDR1 WSHSY, CDR2 SAAADI. This CDR3 contains 15 residues. V dropped 6 bases and J dropped 3; count of bases not matched to a gene: 6. CDR3 loop: CASRGDRDFNQPQHF. Here the CDR3 DNA reads TGCGCCAGCAGAGGGGACAGGGATTTCAATCAGCCCCAGCATTTT.

In regard to this clonotype: This may be a read error: a much more frequent sequence differs by one nucleotide. V is TRBV20-1 and J is TRBJ2-5; D might be TRBD2 (5 bases). Trimming removed 6 bases from V and 7 bases from J, with 12 bases in between. Looked up from germline, CDR1 is DFQATT and CDR2 is SNEGSKA (reference sequence). This CDR3 region has 11 residues. DNA of the CDR3: TGCAGTGCCAGGCGGAGCGGGACCCAGTACTTC. This sequence encodes CSARRSGTQYF.

This chain connects TRBV5-5 to TRBJ1-5; D gene uncertain. In germline, CDR1 is SGHKS, CDR2 YYEKEE (reference sequence). Deletions cut 6 bases from V and 2 bases from J, with 12 bases between. CDR3 length: 14 residues. The CDR3 reads CASTRPEGNQPQHF. For the CDR3, the DNA is TGTGCCAGCACCCGCCCGGAGGGCAATCAGCCCCAGCATTTT.

Many counts were recorded for this clonotype. The chain couples TRBV29-1 to TRBJ1-1, with 11 bases identical to TRBD1. CDR1 and CDR2 (germline): SQVTM, ANQGSEA. The CDR3 has 13 amino acids. Losses at the gene ends were 8 bases for V and 4 bases for J; bases not matched to a gene: 6. The CDR3 protein is CSLRTGGGTEAFF. Here the CDR3 DNA reads TGCAGCCTCAGGACAGGGGGCGGCACTGAAGCTTTCTTT.

CDR3 sequence reads: CASSLTAAGGIYEQYF. CDR3 sequence (DNA): TGCGCCAGCAGTCTTACCGCAGCGGGAGGGATCTACGAGCAGTACTTC. This chain uses TRBV5-1 with TRBJ2-7, with TRBD2 matching over 10 bases. V was clipped by 5 bases and J by 3 bases; unmatched bases: 11. The CDR3 length is 16 residues. Germline values: CDR1 SGHRS, CDR2 YFSETQ. The complete variable domain, with remaining parts taken from reference TRBV5-1 and TRBJ2-7, reads KAGVTQTPRYLIKTRGQQVTLSCSPISGHRSVSWYQQTPGQGLQFLFEYFSETQRNKGNFPGRFSGRQFSNSRSEMNVSTLELGDSALYLCASSLTAAGGIYEQYFGPGTRLTVT.

This clonotype was detected ten times or more. The V call is TRBV19, the J call TRBJ1-2; D perhaps matches TRBD1 (6 bases). The CDR3 length is 15 residues. V was pared by 3 bases and J by 4 bases, with 15 bases between. Germline CDR1 reads LNHDA; CDR2 reads SQIVND (reference sequence). CDR3 amino acids: CASSMGTGYGYGYTF. The CDR3 DNA reads as TGTGCCAGTAGTATGGGCACAGGGTACGGCTATGGCTACACCTTC.